This T cell receptor beta chain originates from a study of monozygotic twins with cystic fibrosis. General study findings and limits: Co-twins had the most similar V usage for 13 of 16 pairs, J for 8.

For this clone: Its antigen is undetermined.

The trim removed 0 bases at V and 3 bases at J, leaving 4 bases unmatched. Germline V CDR1 and CDR2: SGHRS, YFSETQ. This CDR3 has 15 residues. Profiling relied on immunoSEQ multiplex PCR, and the TCRdb table lists in-frame clones only, not all of them. The data hold 25,000 to 30,000 clones, with 90% observed a single time. The clonotype comes from a girl aged 2 to 9 with cystic fibrosis. Sequenced sample: blood. The chain couples TRBV5-1 to TRBJ2-7; 9 bases are a match to TRBD2. CDR3 amino acids: CASSLVGSGGYEQYF. The CDR3 nucleotides read TGCGCCAGCAGCTTGGTTGGTAGCGGGGGCTACGAGCAGTACTTC. The full variable domain, rest sourced from reference TRBV5-1 and TRBJ2-7, is KAGVTQTPRYLIKTRGQQVTLSCSPISGHRSVSWYQQTPGQGLQFLFEYFSETQRNKGNFPGRFSGRQFSNSRSEMNVSTLELGDSALYLCASSLVGSGGYEQYFGPGTRLTVT.